This paragraph covers one T cell receptor (beta chain) sequence. This specimen belongs to a study of blood T cell repertoires in COVID-19. As for the study in general: Sample material is recorded as cDNA or gDNA derived from T cells, B-cell-depleted T cells, or PBMCs.

Germline CDR1 SQVTM, CDR2 ANQGSEA. CDR3 length: 15 residues. Trimming pared 3 bases from V and 5 bases from J, leaving 19 bases between. TCRdb's table, derived via immunoSEQ multiplex PCR, lists solely in-frame clones and lacks some. The table lists about 53,000 clones, 86% of them singletons. V usage is TRBV29-1 and J usage is TRBJ1-1; maybe TRBD1 (5 bases). The clonotype was recovered from a man older than 75 with acute or convalescent COVID-19. Sequencing was performed on peripheral blood. The DNA for the CDR3 is TGCAGCGTTGAGGTTACCCTAGGAAAGGGGACTGAAGCTTTCTTT. It is translated as CSVEVTLGKGTEAFF.